These T cell receptor beta chains were read from a single sample in a study of TIL therapy for anti-PD-1-resistant metastatic lung cancer. The data were produced by immunoSEQ multiplex PCR, yet TCRdb's version contains in-frame clones alone and is incomplete. The data hold 40,000 to 55,000 clones, with around 80% observed a single time. The sequenced sample was blood, obtained at baseline. The receptors were gathered from a woman aged 30 to 85 with non-small cell lung cancer. The CDR3 runs from the conserved cysteine through the conserved F or W. D genes are given only for firm matches. Clone size is shown for a subset of rows, as once, few, many or a class of expanded clone.

cdr3_aa cdr3_nt cdr3_length v_call d_call j_call clone_size
CASSMGTTLVSEQFF TGTGCCAGTAGTATGGGGACTACCCTCGTAAGTGAGCAGTTCTTC 15 TRBV19 TRBD2 TRBJ2-1 NA
CASSVEGRGSYNEQFF TGTGCCAGCAGCGTAGAGGGGCGGGGTTCCTACAATGAGCAGTTCTTC 16 TRBV9 NA TRBJ2-1 NA
CATSRDIGPEAQYF TGTGCCACCAGCAGAGATATCGGCCCCGAGGCCCAGTACTTC 14 TRBV15 NA TRBJ2-5 NA
CSVTGSGGGSYEQYF TGCAGCGTTACGGGTTCCGGGGGTGGATCCTACGAGCAGTACTTC 15 TRBV29-1 NA TRBJ2-7 NA
CASSLSGEGYTF TGCGCCAGCAGCCTATCGGGTGAGGGCTACACCTTC 12 TRBV5-1 NA TRBJ1-2 few
CASSFTGRVGEAFF TGTGCCAGCAGCTTCACCGGGAGGGTGGGTGAAGCTTTCTTT 14 TRBV5-5 NA TRBJ1-1 NA
CASSYSGGHYGYTF TGTGCCAGCAGTTACTCCGGCGGACACTATGGCTACACCTTC 14 TRBV6-5 NA TRBJ1-2 NA
CAIRGGARNTEAFF TGTGCCATCCGGGGGGGGGCCCGGAACACTGAAGCTTTCTTT 14 TRBV19 NA TRBJ1-1 NA
CASLGTDTQYF TGTGCCAGCCTTGGCACAGATACGCAGTATTTT 11 TRBV4-2 NA TRBJ2-3 NA
CASSRAGANTGELFF TGCGCCAGCAGCCGAGCGGGGGCGAACACCGGGGAGCTGTTTTTT 15 TRBV5-1 TRBD2 TRBJ2-2 NA
CASSLVAFEETQYF TGTGCCAGCAGCTTAGTAGCGTTCGAGGAGACCCAGTACTTC 14 TRBV7-9 NA TRBJ2-5 NA
CASSLGGDLDNEQFF TGTGCCAGCAGCTTAGGGGGGGATTTGGACAATGAGCAGTTCTTC 15 TRBV7-9 NA TRBJ2-1 NA
CASSYLVTGDEQYF TGTGCCAGCAGTTACCTGGTAACGGGAGACGAGCAGTACTTC 14 TRBV6-6 NA TRBJ2-7 NA
CASSEPVYTGELFF TGCGCCAGCAGCGAGCCCGTGTACACCGGGGAGCTGTTTTTT 14 TRBV10-2 NA TRBJ2-2 few
CASSTQGLAGHGTQYF TGTGCCAGCAGTACTCAGGGACTAGCGGGACACGGTACGCAGTATTTT 16 TRBV28 TRBD2 TRBJ2-3 NA
CASSYFKQGNRGYTF TGTGCCAGCAGTTACTTTAAACAGGGGAATCGTGGCTACACCTTC 15 TRBV6-5 TRBD1 TRBJ1-2 NA
CASSLGTGEAYEQYF TGTGCCAGCAGCTTAGGGACAGGGGAGGCCTACGAGCAGTACTTC 15 TRBV11-3 TRBD1 TRBJ2-7 NA
CASSDTGYTEAFF TGTGCCAGCAGCGACACAGGGTACACTGAAGCTTTCTTT 13 TRBV6-1 NA TRBJ1-1 NA
CSAPPGDTQYF TGCAGTGCCCCCCCGGGAGATACGCAGTATTTT 11 TRBV20-1 NA TRBJ2-3 NA
CASSLLAGDAQYF TGTGCCAGCAGCTTACTAGCGGGGGATGCGCAGTATTTT 13 TRBV7-8 TRBD2 TRBJ2-3 NA
CASKGTGNQPQHF TGTGCCAGCAAAGGGACAGGCAATCAGCCCCAGCATTTT 13 TRBV6-1 TRBD1 TRBJ1-5 NA
CASSVDGDYKAYEQYF TGTGCCAGCAGCGTAGATGGAGACTACAAAGCCTACGAGCAGTACTTC 16 TRBV9 NA TRBJ2-7 NA
CASSLVKTGGWVTEAFF TGTGCCAGCAGTTTAGTTAAGACGGGGGGCTGGGTCACTGAAGCTTTCTTT 17 TRBV27 NA TRBJ1-1 NA
CASSLTPGGGPNSPLHF TGTGCCAGCAGCTTGACCCCAGGGGGGGGACCTAATTCACCCCTCCACTTT 17 TRBV5-4 TRBD1 TRBJ1-6 NA
CASSESGANTGELFF TGTGCCAGCAGCGAAAGCGGGGCTAACACCGGGGAGCTGTTTTTT 15 TRBV7-9 TRBD2 TRBJ2-2 NA
CATGTGNTGELFF TGTGCCACCGGGACGGGGAACACCGGGGAGCTGTTTTTT 13 TRBV5-4 NA TRBJ2-2 NA
CASSVLAANNEQFF TGTGCCAGCAGCGTACTAGCGGCTAACAATGAGCAGTTCTTC 14 TRBV9 TRBD2 TRBJ2-1 NA
CASSGTGTDTQYF TGTGCCAGCAGTGGGACAGGTACAGATACGCAGTATTTT 13 TRBV6-1 TRBD1 TRBJ2-3 NA
CASSIQGQPNTGELFF TGTGCCAGTAGTATACAAGGGCAACCGAACACCGGGGAGCTGTTTTTT 16 TRBV19 NA TRBJ2-2 few
CASSIGQTHTGELFF TGTGCCAGTAGTATAGGACAGACCCACACCGGGGAGCTGTTTTTT 15 TRBV19 NA TRBJ2-2 NA
CASSDEETQYF TGTGCCAGCTCAGATGAAGAGACCCAGTACTTC 11 TRBV18 NA TRBJ2-5 NA
CASSFPWETQYF TGTGCCAGCAGTTTTCCGTGGGAGACCCAGTACTTC 12 TRBV28 NA TRBJ2-5 NA